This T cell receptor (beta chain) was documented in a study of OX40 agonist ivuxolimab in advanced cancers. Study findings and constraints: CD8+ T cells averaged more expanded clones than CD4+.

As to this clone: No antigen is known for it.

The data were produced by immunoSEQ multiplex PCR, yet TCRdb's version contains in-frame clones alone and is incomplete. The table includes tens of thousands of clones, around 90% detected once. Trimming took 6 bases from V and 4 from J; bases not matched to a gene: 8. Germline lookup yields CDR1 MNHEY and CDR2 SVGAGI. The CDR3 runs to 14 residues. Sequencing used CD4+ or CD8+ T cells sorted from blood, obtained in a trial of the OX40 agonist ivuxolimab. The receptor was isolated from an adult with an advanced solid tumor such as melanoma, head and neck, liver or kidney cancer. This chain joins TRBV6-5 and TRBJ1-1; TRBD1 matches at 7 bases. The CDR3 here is CASRTGVHGTEAFF. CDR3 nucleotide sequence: TGTGCCAGCAGAACAGGGGTTCACGGCACTGAAGCTTTCTTT.